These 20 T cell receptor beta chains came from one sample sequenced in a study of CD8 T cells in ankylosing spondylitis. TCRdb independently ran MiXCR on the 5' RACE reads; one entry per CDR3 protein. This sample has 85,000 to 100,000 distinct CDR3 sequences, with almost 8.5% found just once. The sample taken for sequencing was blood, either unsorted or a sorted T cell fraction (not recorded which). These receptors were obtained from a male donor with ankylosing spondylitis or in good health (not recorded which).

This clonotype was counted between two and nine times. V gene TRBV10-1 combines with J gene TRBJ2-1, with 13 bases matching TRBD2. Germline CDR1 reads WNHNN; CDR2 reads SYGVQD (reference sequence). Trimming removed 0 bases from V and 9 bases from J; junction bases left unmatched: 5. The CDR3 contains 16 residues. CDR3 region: CASSESTSGRYSEQFF. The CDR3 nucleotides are TGCGCCAGCAGTGAGTCGACTAGCGGGAGGTATAGTGAGCAGTTCTTC.

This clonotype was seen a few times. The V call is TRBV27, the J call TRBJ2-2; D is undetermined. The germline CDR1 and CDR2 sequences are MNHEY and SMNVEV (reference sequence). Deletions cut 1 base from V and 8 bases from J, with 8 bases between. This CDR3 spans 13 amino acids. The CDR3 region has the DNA TGTGCCAGCAGTTTATACTTATTAGGGGAGCTGTTTTTT. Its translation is CASSLYLLGELFF.

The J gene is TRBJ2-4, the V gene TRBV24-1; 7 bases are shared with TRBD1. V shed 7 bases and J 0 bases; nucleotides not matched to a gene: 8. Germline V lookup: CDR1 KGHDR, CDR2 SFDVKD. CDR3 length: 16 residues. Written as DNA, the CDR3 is TGTGCCACCAGACCCGGGACAGCTCCAGCCAAAAACATTCAGTACTTC. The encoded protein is CATRPGTAPAKNIQYF.

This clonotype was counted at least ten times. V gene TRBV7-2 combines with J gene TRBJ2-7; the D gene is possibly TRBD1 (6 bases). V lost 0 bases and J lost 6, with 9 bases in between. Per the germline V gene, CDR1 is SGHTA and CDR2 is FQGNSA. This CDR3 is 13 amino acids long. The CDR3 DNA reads TGTGCCAGCAGCTTAGCCTTAGGGGGCGAGCAGTACTTC. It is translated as CASSLALGGEQYF.

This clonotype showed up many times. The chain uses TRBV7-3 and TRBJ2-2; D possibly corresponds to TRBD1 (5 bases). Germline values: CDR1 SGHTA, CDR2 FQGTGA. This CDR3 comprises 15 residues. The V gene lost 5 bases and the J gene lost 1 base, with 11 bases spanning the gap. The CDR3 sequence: CASSRITGNTGELFF. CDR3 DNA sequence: TGTGCCAGCAGCCGTATCACAGGGAACACCGGGGAGCTGTTTTTT.

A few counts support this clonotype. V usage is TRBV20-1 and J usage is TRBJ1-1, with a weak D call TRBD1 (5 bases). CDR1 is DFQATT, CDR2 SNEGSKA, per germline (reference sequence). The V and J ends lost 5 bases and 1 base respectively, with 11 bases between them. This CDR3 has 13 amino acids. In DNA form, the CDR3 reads TGCAGTGCTGGCGGGACGGGGAACACTGAAGCTTTCTTT. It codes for CSAGGTGNTEAFF.

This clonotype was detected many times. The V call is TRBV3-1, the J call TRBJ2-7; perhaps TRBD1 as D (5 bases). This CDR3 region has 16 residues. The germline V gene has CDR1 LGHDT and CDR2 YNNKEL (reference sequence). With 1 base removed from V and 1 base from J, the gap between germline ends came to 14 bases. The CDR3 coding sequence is TGTGCCAGCAGCCAAGTCGGCGTGACAGCTTCCTACGAGCAGTACTTC. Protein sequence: CASSQVGVTASYEQYF.

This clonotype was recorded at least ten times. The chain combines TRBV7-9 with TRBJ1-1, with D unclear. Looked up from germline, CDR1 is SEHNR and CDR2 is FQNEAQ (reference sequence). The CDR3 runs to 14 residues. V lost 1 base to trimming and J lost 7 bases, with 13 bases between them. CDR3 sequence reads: CASSLVRGSGEAFF. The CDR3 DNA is TGTGCCAGCAGCTTAGTGCGGGGATCTGGTGAAGCTTTCTTT.

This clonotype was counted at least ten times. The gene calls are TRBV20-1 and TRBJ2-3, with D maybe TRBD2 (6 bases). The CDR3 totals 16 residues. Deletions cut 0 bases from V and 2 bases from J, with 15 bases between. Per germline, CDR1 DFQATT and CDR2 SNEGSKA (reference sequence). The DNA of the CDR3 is TGCAGTGCTAGAGATTACGGGCTAGCGTACACAGATACGCAGTATTTT. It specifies CSARDYGLAYTDTQYF.

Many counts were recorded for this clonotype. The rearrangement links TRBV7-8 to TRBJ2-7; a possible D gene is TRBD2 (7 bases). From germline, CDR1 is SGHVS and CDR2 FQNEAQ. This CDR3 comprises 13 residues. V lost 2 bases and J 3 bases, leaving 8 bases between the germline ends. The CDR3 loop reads CASSLRGGYEQYF. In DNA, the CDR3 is TGTGCCAGCAGCTTAAGGGGGGGCTACGAGCAGTACTTC.

CDR3 in DNA: TGTGCCAGCAGCTTAGCGGCAGCCGCGGGTGAAAAACTGTTTTTT. Protein: CASSLAAAAGEKLFF. This chain uses TRBV7-9 with TRBJ1-4; D gene unclear. The V end lost 0 bases, the J end lost 7 bases, and 12 bases lay between the germline ends. Germline CDR1 SEHNR, CDR2 FQNEAQ (reference sequence). This CDR3 contains 15 residues.

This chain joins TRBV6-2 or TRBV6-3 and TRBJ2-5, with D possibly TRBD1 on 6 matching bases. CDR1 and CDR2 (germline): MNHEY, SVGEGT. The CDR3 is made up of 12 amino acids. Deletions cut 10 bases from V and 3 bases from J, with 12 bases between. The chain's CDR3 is CATRRTEETQYF. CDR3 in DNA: TGTGCCACCCGAAGGACAGAAGAGACCCAGTACTTC.

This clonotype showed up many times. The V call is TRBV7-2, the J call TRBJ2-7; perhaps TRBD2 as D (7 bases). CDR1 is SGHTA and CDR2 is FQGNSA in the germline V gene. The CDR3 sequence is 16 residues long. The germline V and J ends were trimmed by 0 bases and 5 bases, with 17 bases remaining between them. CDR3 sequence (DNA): TGTGCCAGCAGCTTAGCTAGGGGGGGATGGGCCAACGAGCAGTACTTC. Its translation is CASSLARGGWANEQYF.

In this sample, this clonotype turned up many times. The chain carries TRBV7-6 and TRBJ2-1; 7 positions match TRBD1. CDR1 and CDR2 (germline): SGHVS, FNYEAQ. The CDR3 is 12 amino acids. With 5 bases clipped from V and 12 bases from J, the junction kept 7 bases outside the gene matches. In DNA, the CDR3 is TGTGCCAGCAGCCCAAGGGGGCAGTGGCAGTTCTTC. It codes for CASSPRGQWQFF.

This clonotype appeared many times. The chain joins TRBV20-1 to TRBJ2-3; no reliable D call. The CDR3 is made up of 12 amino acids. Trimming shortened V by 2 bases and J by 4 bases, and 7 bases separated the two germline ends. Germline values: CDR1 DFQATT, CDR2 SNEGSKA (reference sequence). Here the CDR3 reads CSARSLADTQYF. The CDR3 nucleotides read TGCAGTGCTAGAAGCCTGGCAGATACGCAGTATTTT.

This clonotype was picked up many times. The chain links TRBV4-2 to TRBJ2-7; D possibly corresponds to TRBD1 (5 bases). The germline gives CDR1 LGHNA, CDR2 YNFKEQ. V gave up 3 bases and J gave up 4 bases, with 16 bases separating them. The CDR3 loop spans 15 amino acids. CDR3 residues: CASSHLSQGGYEQYF. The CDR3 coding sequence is TGTGCCAGCAGCCATCTGTCCCAGGGCGGATACGAGCAGTACTTC.

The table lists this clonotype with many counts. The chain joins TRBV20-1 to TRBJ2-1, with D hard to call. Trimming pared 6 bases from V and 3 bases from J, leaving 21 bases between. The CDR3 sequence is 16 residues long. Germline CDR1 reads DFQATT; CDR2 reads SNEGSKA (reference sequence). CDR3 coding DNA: TGCAGTGCAAAGCCCGGGCTCCCACTAATCTACAATGAGCAGTTCTTC. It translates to CSAKPGLPLIYNEQFF.

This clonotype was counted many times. The CDR3 DNA sequence: TGTGCCAGCGGAACACGTCAGGGGTCTCTGAACACTGAAGCTTTCTTT. This translates into CASGTRQGSLNTEAFF. The rearrangement links TRBV6-2 or TRBV6-3 to TRBJ1-1; maybe TRBD1 (6 bases). Deletions cut 8 bases from V and 0 bases from J, with 19 bases between. From germline, CDR1 is MNHEY and CDR2 SVGEGT. The CDR3 runs 16 residues.

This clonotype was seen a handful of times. CDR3: CASSSRERRQETQYF. CDR3 bases: TGTGCCAGCAGCTCCCGGGAGAGGAGGCAAGAGACCCAGTACTTC. The V gene is TRBV7-2, the J gene TRBJ2-5, with a weak D call TRBD2 (6 bases). Germline CDR1 SGHTA, CDR2 FQGNSA. This CDR3 is 15 amino acids long. The V end lost 4 bases, the J end lost 2 bases, and 14 bases lay between the germline ends.

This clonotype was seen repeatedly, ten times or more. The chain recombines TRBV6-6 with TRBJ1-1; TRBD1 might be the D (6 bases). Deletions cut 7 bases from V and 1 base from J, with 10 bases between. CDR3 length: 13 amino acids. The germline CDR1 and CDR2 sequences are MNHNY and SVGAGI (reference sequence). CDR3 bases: TGTGCCAGCATCCAGGGACAGAACACTGAAGCTTTCTTT. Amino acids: CASIQGQNTEAFF.